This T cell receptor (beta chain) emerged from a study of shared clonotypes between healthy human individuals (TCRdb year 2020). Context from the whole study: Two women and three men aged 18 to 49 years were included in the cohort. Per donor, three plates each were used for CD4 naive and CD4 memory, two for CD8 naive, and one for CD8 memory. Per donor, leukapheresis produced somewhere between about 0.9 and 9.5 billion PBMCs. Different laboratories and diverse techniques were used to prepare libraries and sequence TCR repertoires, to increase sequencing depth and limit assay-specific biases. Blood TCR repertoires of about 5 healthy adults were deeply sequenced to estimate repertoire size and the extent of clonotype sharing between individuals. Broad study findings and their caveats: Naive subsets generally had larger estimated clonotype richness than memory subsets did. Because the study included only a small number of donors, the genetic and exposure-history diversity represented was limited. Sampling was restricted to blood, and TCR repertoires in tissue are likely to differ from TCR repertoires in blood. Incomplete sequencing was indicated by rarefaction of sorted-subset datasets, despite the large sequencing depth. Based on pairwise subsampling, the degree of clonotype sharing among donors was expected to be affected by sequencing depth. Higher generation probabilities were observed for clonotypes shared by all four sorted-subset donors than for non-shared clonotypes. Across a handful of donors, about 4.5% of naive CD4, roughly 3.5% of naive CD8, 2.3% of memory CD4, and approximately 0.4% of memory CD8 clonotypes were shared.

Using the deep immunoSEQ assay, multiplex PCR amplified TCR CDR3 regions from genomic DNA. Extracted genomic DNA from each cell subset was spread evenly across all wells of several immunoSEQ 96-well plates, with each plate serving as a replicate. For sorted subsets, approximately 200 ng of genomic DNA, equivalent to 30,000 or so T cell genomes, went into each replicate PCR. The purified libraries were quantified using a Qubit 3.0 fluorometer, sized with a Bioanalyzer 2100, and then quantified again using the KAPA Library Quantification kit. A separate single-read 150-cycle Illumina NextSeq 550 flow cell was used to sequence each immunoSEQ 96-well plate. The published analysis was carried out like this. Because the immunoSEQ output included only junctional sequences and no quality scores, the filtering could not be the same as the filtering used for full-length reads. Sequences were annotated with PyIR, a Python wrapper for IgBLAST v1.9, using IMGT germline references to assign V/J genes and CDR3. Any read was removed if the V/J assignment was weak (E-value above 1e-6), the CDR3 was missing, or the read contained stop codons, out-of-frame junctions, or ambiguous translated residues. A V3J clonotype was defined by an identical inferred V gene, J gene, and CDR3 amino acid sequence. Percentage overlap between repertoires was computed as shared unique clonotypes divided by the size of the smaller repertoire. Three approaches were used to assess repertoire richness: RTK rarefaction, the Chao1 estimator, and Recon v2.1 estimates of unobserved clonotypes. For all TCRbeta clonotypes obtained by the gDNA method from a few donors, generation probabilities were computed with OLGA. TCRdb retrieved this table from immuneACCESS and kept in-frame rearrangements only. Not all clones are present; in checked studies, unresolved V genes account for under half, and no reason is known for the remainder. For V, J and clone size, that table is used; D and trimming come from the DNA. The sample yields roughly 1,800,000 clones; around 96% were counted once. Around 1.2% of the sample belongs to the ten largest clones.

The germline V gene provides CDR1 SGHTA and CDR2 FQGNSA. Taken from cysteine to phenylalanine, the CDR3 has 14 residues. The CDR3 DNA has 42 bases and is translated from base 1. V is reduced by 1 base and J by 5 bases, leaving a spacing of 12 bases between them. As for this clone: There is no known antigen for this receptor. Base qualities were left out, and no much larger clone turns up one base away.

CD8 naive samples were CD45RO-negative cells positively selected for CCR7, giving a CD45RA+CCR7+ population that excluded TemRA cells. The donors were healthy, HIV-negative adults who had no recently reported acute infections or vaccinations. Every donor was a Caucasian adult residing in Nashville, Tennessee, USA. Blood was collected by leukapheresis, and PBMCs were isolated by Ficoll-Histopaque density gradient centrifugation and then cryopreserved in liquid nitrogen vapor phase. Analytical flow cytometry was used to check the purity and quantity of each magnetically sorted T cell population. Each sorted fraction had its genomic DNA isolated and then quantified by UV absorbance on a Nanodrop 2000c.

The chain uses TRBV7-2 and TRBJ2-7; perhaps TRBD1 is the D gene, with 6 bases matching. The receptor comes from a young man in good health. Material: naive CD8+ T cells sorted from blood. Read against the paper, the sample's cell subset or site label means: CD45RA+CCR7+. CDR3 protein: CASSLDRVVHEQYF. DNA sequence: TGTGCCAGCAGCTTAGACAGGGTAGTCCACGAGCAGTACTTC.